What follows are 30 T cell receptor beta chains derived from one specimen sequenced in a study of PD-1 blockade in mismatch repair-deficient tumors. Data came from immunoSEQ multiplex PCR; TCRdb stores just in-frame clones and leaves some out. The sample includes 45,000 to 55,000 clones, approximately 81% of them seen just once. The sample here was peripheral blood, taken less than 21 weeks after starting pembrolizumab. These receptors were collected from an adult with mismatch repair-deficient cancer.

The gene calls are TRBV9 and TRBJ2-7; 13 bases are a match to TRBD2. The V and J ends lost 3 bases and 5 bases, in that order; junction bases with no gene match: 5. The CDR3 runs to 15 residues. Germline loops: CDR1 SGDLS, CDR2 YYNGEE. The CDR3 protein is CASSAGLAGFNEQYF. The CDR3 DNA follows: TGTGCCAGCAGCGCGGGACTAGCGGGATTCAACGAGCAGTACTTC.

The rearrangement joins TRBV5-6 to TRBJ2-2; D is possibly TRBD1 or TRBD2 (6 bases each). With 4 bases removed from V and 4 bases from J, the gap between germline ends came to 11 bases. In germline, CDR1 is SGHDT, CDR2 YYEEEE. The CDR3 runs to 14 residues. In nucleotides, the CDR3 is TGTGCCAGCAGCGCTAGGGGGGCCACCGGGGAGCTGTTTTTT. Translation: CASSARGATGELFF.

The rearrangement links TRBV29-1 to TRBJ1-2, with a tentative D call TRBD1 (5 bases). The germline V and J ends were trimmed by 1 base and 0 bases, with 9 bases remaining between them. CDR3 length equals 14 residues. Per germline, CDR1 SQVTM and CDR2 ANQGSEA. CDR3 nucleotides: TGCAGCGTTGAAGTAGCGACAGCTAACTATGGCTACACCTTC. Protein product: CSVEVATANYGYTF.

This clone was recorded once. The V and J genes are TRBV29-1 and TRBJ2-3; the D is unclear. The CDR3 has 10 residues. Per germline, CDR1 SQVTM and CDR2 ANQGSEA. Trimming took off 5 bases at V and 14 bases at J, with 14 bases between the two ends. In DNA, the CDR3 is TGCAGCGTTCCACGTGGGCAGTTGTATTTT. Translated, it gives CSVPRGQLYF.

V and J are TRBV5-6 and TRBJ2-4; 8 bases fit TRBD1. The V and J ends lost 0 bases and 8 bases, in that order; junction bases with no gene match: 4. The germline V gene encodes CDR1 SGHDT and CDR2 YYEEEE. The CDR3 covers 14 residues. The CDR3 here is CASSLGQGWDIQYF. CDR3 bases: TGTGCCAGCAGCTTGGGACAGGGGTGGGACATTCAGTACTTC.

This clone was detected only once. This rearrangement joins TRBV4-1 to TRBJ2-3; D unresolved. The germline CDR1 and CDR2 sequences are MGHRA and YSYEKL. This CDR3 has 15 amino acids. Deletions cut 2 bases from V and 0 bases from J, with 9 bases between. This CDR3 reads CASSQRAESTDTQYF. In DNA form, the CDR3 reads TGCGCCAGCAGCCAAAGAGCAGAAAGCACAGATACGCAGTATTTT.

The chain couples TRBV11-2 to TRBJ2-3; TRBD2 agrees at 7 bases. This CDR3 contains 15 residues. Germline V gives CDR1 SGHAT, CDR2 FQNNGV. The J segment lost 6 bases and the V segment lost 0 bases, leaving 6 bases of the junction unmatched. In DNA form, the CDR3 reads TGTGCCAGCAGCTTAGATCCTAGCGGAGAGGATACGCAGTATTTT. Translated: CASSLDPSGEDTQYF.

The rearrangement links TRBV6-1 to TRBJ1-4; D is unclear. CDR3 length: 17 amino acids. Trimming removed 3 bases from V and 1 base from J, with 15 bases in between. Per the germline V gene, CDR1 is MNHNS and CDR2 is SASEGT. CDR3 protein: CASSERYEEVTNEKLFF. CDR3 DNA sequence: TGTGCCAGCAGTGAGAGGTACGAGGAGGTAACTAATGAAAAACTGTTTTTT.

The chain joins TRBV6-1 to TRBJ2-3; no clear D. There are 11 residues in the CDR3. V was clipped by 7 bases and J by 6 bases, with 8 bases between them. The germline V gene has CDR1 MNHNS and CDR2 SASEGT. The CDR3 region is CASTASDTQYF. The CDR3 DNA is TGTGCCAGCACCGCGTCTGATACGCAGTATTTT.

Here the CDR3 reads CASSPRLAGYTDTQYF. CDR3 bases: TGTGCCAGCAGCCCGAGGCTAGCGGGATACACAGATACGCAGTATTTT. This chain links TRBV9 with TRBJ2-3, with 9 bases matching TRBD2. V was clipped by 4 bases and J by 2 bases; unmatched bases: 8. CDR3 length: 16 amino acids. Germline V lookup: CDR1 SGDLS, CDR2 YYNGEE.

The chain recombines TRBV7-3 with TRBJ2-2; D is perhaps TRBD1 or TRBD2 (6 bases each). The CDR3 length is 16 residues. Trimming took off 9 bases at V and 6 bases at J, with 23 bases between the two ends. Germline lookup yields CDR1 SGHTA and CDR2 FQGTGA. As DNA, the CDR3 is TGTGCCAGAGGGGGGCCTCAAATAGTCGGTGCCGGGGAGCTGTTTTTT. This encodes CARGGPQIVGAGELFF.

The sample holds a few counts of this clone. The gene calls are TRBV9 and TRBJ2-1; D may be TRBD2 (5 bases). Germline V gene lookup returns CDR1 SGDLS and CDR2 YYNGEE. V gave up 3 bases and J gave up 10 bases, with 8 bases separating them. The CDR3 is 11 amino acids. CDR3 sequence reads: CASSGRKEQFF. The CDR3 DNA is TGTGCCAGCAGCGGGAGGAAAGAGCAGTTCTTC.

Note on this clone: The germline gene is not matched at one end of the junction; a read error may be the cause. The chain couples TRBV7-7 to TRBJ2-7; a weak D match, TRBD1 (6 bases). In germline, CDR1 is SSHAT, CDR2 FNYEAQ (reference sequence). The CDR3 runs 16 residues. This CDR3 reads CASSLGPRGSDYEQYF. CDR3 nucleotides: TGTGCTAGCAGCTTAGGTCCCAGGGGCTCCGACTACGAGCAGTACTTC.

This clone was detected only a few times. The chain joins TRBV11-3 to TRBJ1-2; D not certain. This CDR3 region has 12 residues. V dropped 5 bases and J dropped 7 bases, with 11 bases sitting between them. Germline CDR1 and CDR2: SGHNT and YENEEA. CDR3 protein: CASSHQSGGYTF. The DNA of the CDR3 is TGTGCCAGCAGCCACCAGTCAGGTGGCTACACCTTC. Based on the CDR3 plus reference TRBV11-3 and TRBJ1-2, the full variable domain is EAGVVQSPRYKIIEKKQPVAFWCNPISGHNTLYWYLQNLGQGPELLIRYENEEAVDDSQLPKDRFSAERLKGVDSTLKIQPAELGDSAVYLCASSHQSGGYTFGSGTRLTVV.

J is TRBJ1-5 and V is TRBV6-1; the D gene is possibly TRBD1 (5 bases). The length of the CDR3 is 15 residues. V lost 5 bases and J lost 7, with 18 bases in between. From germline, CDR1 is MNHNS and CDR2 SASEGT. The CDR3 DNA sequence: TGTGCCAGCAGTCGAATTCGGGGGGATGGACAGCCCCAGCATTTT. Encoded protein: CASSRIRGDGQPQHF.

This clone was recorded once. CDR3 in DNA: TGTGCCAGCAGCCAAGATTCGGGCAGGCCGAAGTTCTTC. As protein: CASSQDSGRPKFF. The chain has TRBV14 and TRBJ2-1, with no clear D. V lost 0 bases, J lost 14 bases, and 14 bases lay in between. Germline values: CDR1 SGHDN, CDR2 FVKESK. CDR3 length: 13 amino acids.

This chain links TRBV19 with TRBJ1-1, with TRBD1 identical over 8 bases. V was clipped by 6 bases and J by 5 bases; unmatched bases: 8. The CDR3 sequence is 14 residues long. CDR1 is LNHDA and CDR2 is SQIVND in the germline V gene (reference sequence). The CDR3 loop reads CASREDRADTEAFF. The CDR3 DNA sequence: TGTGCCAGTAGGGAGGACAGGGCGGATACTGAAGCTTTCTTT.

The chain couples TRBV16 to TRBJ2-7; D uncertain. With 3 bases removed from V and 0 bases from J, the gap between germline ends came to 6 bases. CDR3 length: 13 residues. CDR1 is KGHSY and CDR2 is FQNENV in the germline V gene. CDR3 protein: CASSHRDSYEQYF. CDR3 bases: TGTGCCAGCAGCCACCGCGACTCCTACGAGCAGTACTTC.

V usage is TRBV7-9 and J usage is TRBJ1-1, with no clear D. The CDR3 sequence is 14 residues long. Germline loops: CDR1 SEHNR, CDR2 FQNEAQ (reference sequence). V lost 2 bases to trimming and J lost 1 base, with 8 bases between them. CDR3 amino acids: CASSLRHQNTEAFF. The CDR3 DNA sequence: TGTGCCAGCAGCTTAAGGCACCAGAACACTGAAGCTTTCTTT.

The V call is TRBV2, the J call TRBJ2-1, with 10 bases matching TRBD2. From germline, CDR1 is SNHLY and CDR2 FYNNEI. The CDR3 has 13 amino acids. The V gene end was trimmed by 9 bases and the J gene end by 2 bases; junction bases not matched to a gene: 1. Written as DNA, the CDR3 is TGTGCCAGAACTAGCGGGACCTACAATGAGCAGTTCTTC. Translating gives CARTSGTYNEQFF.

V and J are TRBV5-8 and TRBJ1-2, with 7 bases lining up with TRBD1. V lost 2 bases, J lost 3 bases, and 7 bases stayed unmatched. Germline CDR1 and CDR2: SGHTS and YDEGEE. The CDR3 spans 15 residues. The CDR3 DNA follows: TGTGCCAGCAGCTTAACGATGCAGGGGGACTATGGCTACACCTTC. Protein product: CASSLTMQGDYGYTF.

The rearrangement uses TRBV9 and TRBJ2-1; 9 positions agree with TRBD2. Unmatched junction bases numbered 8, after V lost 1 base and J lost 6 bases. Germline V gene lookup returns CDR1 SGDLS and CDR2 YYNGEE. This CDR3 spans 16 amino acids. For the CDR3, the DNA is TGTGCCAGCAGCGTAATTAGCGGGAGCCGCCTCAATGAGCAGTTCTTC. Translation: CASSVISGSRLNEQFF. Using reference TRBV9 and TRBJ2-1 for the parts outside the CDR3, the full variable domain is DSGVTQTPKHLITATGQRVTLRCSPRSGDLSVYWYQQSLDQGLQFLIQYYNGEERAKGNILERFSAQQFPDLHSELNLSSLELGDSALYFCASSVISGSRLNEQFFGPGTRLTVL.

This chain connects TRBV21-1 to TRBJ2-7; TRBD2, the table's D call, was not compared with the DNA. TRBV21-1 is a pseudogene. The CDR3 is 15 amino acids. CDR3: CASSPDPGGVYEQYF. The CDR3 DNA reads TGTGCCAGCAGCCCGGATCCGGGAGGGGTCTACGAGCAGTACTTC.

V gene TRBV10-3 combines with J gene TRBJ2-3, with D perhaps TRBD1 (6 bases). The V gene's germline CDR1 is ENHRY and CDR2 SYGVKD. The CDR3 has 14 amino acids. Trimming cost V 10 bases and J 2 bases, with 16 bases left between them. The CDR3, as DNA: TGTGCCACCCAGGGGCCTTCCCCCACAGATACGCAGTATTTT. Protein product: CATQGPSPTDTQYF.

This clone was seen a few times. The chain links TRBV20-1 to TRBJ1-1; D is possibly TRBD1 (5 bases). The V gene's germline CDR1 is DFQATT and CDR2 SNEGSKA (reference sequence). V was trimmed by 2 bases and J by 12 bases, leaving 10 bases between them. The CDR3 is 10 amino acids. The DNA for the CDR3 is TGCAGTGCTAGATTCCAGGGAACTTTCTTT. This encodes CSARFQGTFF.

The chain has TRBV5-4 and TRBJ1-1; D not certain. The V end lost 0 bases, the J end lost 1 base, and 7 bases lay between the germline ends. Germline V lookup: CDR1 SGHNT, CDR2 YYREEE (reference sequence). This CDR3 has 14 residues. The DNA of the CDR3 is TGTGCCAGCAGCTTGGCCCTCAGGAACACTGAAGCTTTCTTT. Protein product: CASSLALRNTEAFF.

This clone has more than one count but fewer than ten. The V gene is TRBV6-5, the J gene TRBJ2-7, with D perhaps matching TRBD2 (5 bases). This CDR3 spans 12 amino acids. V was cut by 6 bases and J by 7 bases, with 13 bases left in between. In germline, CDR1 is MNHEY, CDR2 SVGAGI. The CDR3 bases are TGTGCCAGCAGCTTAAGGCGGAGGGAGCAGTACTTC. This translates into CASSLRRREQYF.

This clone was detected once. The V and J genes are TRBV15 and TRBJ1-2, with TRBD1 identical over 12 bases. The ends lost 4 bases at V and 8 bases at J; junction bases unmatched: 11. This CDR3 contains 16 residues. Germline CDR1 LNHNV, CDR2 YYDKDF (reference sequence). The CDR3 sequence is CATSTKGQGATGGYTF. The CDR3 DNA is TGTGCCACCAGCACTAAGGGACAGGGGGCAACGGGGGGCTACACCTTC.

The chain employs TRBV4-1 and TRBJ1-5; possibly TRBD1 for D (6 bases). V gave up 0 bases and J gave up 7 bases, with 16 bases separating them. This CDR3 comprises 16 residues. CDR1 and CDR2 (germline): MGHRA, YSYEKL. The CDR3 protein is CASSQDPGGGWQPQHF. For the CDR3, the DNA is TGCGCCAGCAGCCAAGATCCTGGTGGGGGCTGGCAGCCCCAGCATTTT.

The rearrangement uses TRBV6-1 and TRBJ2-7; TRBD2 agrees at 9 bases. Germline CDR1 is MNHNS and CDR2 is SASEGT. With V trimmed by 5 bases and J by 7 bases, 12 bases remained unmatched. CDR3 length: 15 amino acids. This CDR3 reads CASSPLAGGPGEQYF. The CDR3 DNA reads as TGTGCCAGCAGTCCCCTTGCGGGAGGGCCTGGAGAGCAGTACTTC.